The 24 T cell receptor beta chains below all came from one sample that was sequenced in a study of radiation and T cells in renal cell carcinoma. Time point specified: blood 2 weeks post-SBRT. Treatment indicated: 15 Gy SBRT to primary tumor, nephrectomy 4 weeks later. Method: immunoSEQ multiplex PCR; TCRdb's copy keeps in-frame clones and lacks some. The sample has approximately 61,000 clones; 70% to 80% are singletons. The sequenced sample was blood, obtained from a patient whose treatment included radiotherapy and nephrectomy. These receptors all come from a man aged 60 to 75 with renal cell carcinoma.

CDR3 bases: TGCGCCAGCAGCCCAGACAGGGGGCACTCTGGAAACACCATATATTTT. As protein: CASSPDRGHSGNTIYF. This sequence joins TRBV5-1 and TRBJ1-3, with 10 bases matching TRBD1. Per germline, CDR1 SGHRS and CDR2 YFSETQ. This CDR3 is 16 amino acids long. The V gene end was trimmed by 4 bases and the J gene end by 0 bases; junction bases not matched to a gene: 4.

This chain uses TRBV18 with TRBJ2-7; D perhaps matches TRBD1 (6 bases). The V end was cut by 3 bases, the J end by 0 bases, with 12 bases between. Germline-derived CDR1 and CDR2 are KGHSH and LQKENI. The CDR3 loop spans 15 amino acids. The CDR3 DNA reads TGTGCCAGCTCACCTGGTAGGGGGATCTCCTACGAGCAGTACTTC. It is translated as CASSPGRGISYEQYF. The entire variable domain, with the rest obtained from reference TRBV18 and TRBJ2-7, is as follows: NAGVMQNPRHLVRRRGQEARLRCSPMKGHSHVYWYRQLPEEGLKFMVYLQKENIIDESGMPKERFSAEFPKEGPSILRIQQVVRGDSAAYFCASSPGRGISYEQYFGPGTRLTVT.

The rearrangement joins TRBV30 to TRBJ2-3; 12 nucleotides line up with TRBD2. Per the germline V gene, CDR1 is GTSNPN and CDR2 is SVGIG (reference sequence). V lost 2 bases, J lost 3 bases, and 3 bases stayed unmatched. This CDR3 comprises 15 residues. The CDR3 DNA sequence: TGTGCCTGGAGTAGACTAGCGGGAGTAACAGATACGCAGTATTTT. Residues: CAWSRLAGVTDTQYF.

This clone has only one observation. V gene TRBV29-1 combines with J gene TRBJ1-6; 7 nucleotides line up with TRBD1. V lost 6 bases, J lost 7 bases, and 6 bases stayed unmatched. Germline-derived CDR1 and CDR2 are SQVTM and ANQGSEA. The CDR3 totals 13 residues. CDR3 protein: CSVRDSGNSPLHF. CDR3 in DNA: TGCAGCGTCCGGGACAGCGGGAATTCACCCCTCCACTTT.

This chain connects TRBV5-5 to TRBJ2-3, with D possibly being TRBD1 (6 bases). V was trimmed by 0 bases and J by 2 bases, leaving 10 bases between them. Germline-derived CDR1 and CDR2 are SGHKS and YYEKEE (reference sequence). The CDR3 covers 15 residues. CDR3 DNA sequence: TGTGCCAGCAGCTTGGTTGGGGGCAACACAGATACGCAGTATTTT. It encodes CASSLVGGNTDTQYF.

This clone was found once. The chain combines TRBV10-2 with TRBJ2-7, with 10 positions matching TRBD2. CDR3 length equals 17 residues. The V and J ends lost 2 bases and 1 base, in that order; junction bases with no gene match: 8. The V gene's germline CDR1 is WSHSY and CDR2 SAAADI. The CDR3 DNA reads TGCGCCAGCAGTGAGCGGAAAGCGGGAGGGCTGTCCTACGAGCAGTACGTC. Its translation is CASSERKAGGLSYEQYV.

J is TRBJ1-1 and V is TRBV7-9; TRBD1 might be the D (5 bases). The CDR3 is 15 residues long. CDR1 is SEHNR and CDR2 is FQNEAQ in the germline V gene (reference sequence). Trimming pared 2 bases from V and 3 bases from J, leaving 13 bases between. As DNA, the CDR3 is TGTGCCAGCAGCTTAAATAATCAGGGTTACACTGAAGCTTTCTTT. This codes for CASSLNNQGYTEAFF.

This clone was seen just once. The CDR3 nucleotides read TGCAGCGTTGAGGGACTAGCGGAGTACAATGAGCAGTTCTTC. This gives the protein CSVEGLAEYNEQFF. The chain uses TRBV29-1 and TRBJ2-1, with 11 bases fitting TRBD2. CDR3 length: 14 residues. CDR1 is SQVTM and CDR2 is ANQGSEA in the germline V gene. Losses at the gene ends were 3 bases for V and 4 bases for J; bases not matched to a gene: 2.

The J gene is TRBJ1-3, the V gene TRBV30; the D gene is possibly TRBD1 (5 bases). CDR3 length: 17 residues. Germline V gives CDR1 GTSNPN, CDR2 SVGIG (reference sequence). V shed 4 bases and J shed 7 bases, with 26 bases lying between them. The DNA for the CDR3 is TGTGCCTGGATACCGGGACTGCCTCTAATAGGTTCCAACACCATATATTTT. It yields the protein CAWIPGLPLIGSNTIYF. Using reference TRBV30 and TRBJ1-3 for the parts outside the CDR3, the full variable domain is SQTIHQWPATLVQPVGSPLSLECTVEGTSNPNLYWYRQAAGRGLQLLFYSVGIGQISSEVPQNLSASRPQDRQFILSSKKLLLSDSGFYLCAWIPGLPLIGSNTIYFGEGSWLTVV.

This chain joins TRBV7-2 and TRBJ2-6; tentatively, D is TRBD1 (6 bases). Deletions cut 5 bases from V and 1 base from J, with 9 bases between. The CDR3 is 15 amino acids. Germline-derived CDR1 and CDR2 are SGHTA and FQGNSA. The CDR3 DNA follows: TGTGCCAGCAGCCGCAGGGGATCTGGGGCCAACGTCCTGACTTTC. Its protein is CASSRRGSGANVLTF.

In this sample, this clone turned up a few times. The V call is TRBV7-2, the J call TRBJ2-7; no definite D call. Germline loops: CDR1 SGHTA, CDR2 FQGNSA. The length of the CDR3 is 14 residues. The V gene lost 2 bases and the J gene lost 0 bases, with 8 bases spanning the gap. The CDR3 protein is CASSLSHSSYEQYF. DNA for the CDR3: TGTGCCAGCAGCTTATCCCACTCCTCCTACGAGCAGTACTTC.

J is TRBJ2-1 and V is TRBV6-6; TRBD2 matches 7 bases. Per germline, CDR1 MNHNY and CDR2 SVGAGI (reference sequence). V lost 6 bases to trimming and J lost 5 bases; unmatched junction nucleotides: 7. The CDR3 length is 14 residues. The CDR3 nucleotides read TGTGCCAGCAGCCAAGGACTAGTTAACAATGAGCAGTTCTTC. This sequence encodes CASSQGLVNNEQFF.

The rearrangement joins TRBV11-3 to TRBJ2-3; D not resolved. This CDR3 comprises 14 residues. CDR1 and CDR2 from the germline V gene are SGHNT and YENEEA. Trimming took 1 base from V and 4 from J, leaving 9 bases between them. Written as DNA, the CDR3 is TGTGCCAGCAGCTTAGGGCAGGCGGCAGATACGCAGTATTTT. Its protein is CASSLGQAADTQYF.

The chain links TRBV6-5 to TRBJ1-6; D is unresolved. This CDR3 contains 13 residues. The ends were cut back, 5 bases at V and 10 bases at J, with 12 bases in the middle. Germline values: CDR1 MNHEY, CDR2 SVGAGI. The CDR3 DNA sequence: TGTGCCAGCAGTCCTTTTGGAGACTCACCCCTCCACTTT. Amino acids: CASSPFGDSPLHF.

The chain employs TRBV27 and TRBJ1-2; D is possibly TRBD1 (5 bases). The V gene lost 5 bases and the J gene lost 6 bases, with 22 bases spanning the gap. Germline values: CDR1 MNHEY, CDR2 SMNVEV (reference sequence). The CDR3 spans 16 residues. CDR3 in DNA: TGTGCCAGCAGTAACTCTCTTCGGGGCTATCCGGATGGCTACACCTTC. Translating gives CASSNSLRGYPDGYTF.

This rearrangement joins TRBV30 to TRBJ2-1; the D gene is possibly TRBD2 (6 bases). Trimming took off 2 bases at V and 7 bases at J, with 15 bases between the two ends. From germline, CDR1 is GTSNPN and CDR2 SVGIG (reference sequence). This CDR3 has 14 amino acids. Here the CDR3 reads CAWSFTGVWNEQFF. CDR3 nucleotide sequence: TGTGCCTGGAGTTTTACGGGAGTTTGGAATGAGCAGTTCTTC.

This sequence joins TRBV28 and TRBJ1-1; D gene uncertain. V was trimmed by 5 bases and J by 0 bases, leaving 10 bases between them. There are 14 residues in the CDR3. The germline V gene has CDR1 MDHEN and CDR2 SYDVKM. CDR3 protein: CASSAGSMNTEAFF. The CDR3 nucleotides read TGTGCCAGCAGTGCGGGGAGCATGAACACTGAAGCTTTCTTT.

This clone was observed at least ten times. The chain uses TRBV10-3 and TRBJ1-2; D gene uncertain. Germline loops: CDR1 ENHRY, CDR2 SYGVKD. V was clipped by 0 bases and J by 6 bases, with 14 bases between them. This CDR3 comprises 15 residues. This chain's CDR3 is CAISESGRPNNGYTF. CDR3 in DNA: TGTGCCATCAGTGAGTCGGGGAGGCCCAACAATGGCTACACCTTC.

The rearrangement uses TRBV19 and TRBJ1-1; maybe TRBD1 (5 bases). Trimming removed 3 bases at V and 5 bases at J, with 13 bases between. This CDR3 contains 14 residues. Germline V gives CDR1 LNHDA, CDR2 SQIVND (reference sequence). CDR3 in amino acids: CASSILQGTTEAFF. CDR3 nucleotides: TGTGCCAGTAGTATCCTTCAGGGCACTACTGAAGCTTTCTTT.

The J gene is TRBJ1-6, the V gene TRBV30; TRBD1 matches at 7 bases. Germline assignment: CDR1 GTSNPN and CDR2 SVGIG (reference sequence). V lost 1 base and J lost 5; bases outside the gene matches: 2. CDR3 length: 14 residues. CDR3 loop: CAWSAGTDNSPLHF. DNA of the CDR3: TGTGCCTGGAGTGCCGGGACAGATAATTCACCCCTCCACTTT.

This clone has only one observation. V usage is TRBV28 and J usage is TRBJ2-7, with 10 bases that match TRBD1. Germline lookup yields CDR1 MDHEN and CDR2 SYDVKM. V lost 0 bases to trimming and J lost 1 base; unmatched junction nucleotides: 9. The CDR3 totals 18 residues. In DNA form, the CDR3 reads TGTGCCAGCAGTTTATGGGGACTCCAGGACAGGGGGTCCTACGAGCAGTACTTC. Encoded protein: CASSLWGLQDRGSYEQYF.

V and J are TRBV6-5 and TRBJ1-2; no reliable D call. Looked up from germline, CDR1 is MNHEY and CDR2 is SVGAGI. Trimming took 5 bases from V and 8 from J, leaving 18 bases between them. This CDR3 contains 14 residues. The CDR3 loop reads CASSPYDQESGYTF. The CDR3, as DNA: TGTGCCAGCAGTCCGTACGATCAAGAGAGCGGCTACACCTTC.

This clone was counted a single time. The CDR3 nucleotides are TGTGCCAGCAGTTTTCGTAGGGGCGTTTCTAATGAAAAACTGTTTTTT. This translates into CASSFRRGVSNEKLFF. The chain joins TRBV6-6 to TRBJ1-4, with a possible D match to TRBD1 (5 bases). V was trimmed by 4 bases and J by 3 bases, leaving 15 bases between them. The CDR3 covers 16 residues. The germline V gene has CDR1 MNHNY and CDR2 SVGAGI (reference sequence).

The chain is built from TRBV5-1 and TRBJ1-1; D gene unclear. Trimming pared 0 bases from V and 0 bases from J, leaving 6 bases between. The germline V gene encodes CDR1 SGHRS and CDR2 YFSETQ. This CDR3 is built from 14 residues. DNA for the CDR3: TGCGCCAGCAGCTTGGCCCTATTGAACACTGAAGCTTTCTTT. Protein sequence: CASSLALLNTEAFF.